This paragraph covers one T cell receptor beta chain sequence. Some clones are missing from TCRdb's copy, which holds only in-frame ones; the method was immunoSEQ multiplex PCR. Of over 250,000 clones listed, over 75% are singletons. This specimen belongs to a study of blood T cell repertoires in COVID-19. Background on the study: T cells, B-cell-depleted T cells, or PBMCs supplied cDNA or gDNA.

Specimen: peripheral blood. This receptor was identified in a man in his forties or fifties with active or convalescent COVID-19.

As DNA, the CDR3 is TGTGCCAGCAGCCTGGACAGTTCCGAGCAGTACTTC. Its protein product is CASSLDSSEQYF. The chain is built from TRBV11-2 and TRBJ2-7; possibly TRBD1 for D (6 bases). Germline CDR1 and CDR2: SGHAT and FQNNGV. Trimming removed 5 bases from V and 6 bases from J, with 11 bases in between. CDR3 size: 12 residues.